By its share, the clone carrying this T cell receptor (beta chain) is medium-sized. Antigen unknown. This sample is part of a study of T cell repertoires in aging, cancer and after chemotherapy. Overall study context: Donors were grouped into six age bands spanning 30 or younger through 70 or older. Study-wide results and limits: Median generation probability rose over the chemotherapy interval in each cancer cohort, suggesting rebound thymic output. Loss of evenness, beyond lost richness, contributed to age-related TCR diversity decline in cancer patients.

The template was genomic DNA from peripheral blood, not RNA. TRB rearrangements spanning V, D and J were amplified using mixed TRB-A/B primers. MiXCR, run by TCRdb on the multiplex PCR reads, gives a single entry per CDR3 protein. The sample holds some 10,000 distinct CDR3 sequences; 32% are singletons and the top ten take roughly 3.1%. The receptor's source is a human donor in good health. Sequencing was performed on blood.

CDR3 sequence (DNA): TGCAGCGTGAAACAAAGGACAGGGGGCAGTGAAAAACTGTTTTTT. This sequence encodes CSVKQRTGGSEKLFF. V and J are TRBV29-1 and TRBJ1-4, with TRBD1 matching 11 bases. The V gene end was trimmed by 6 bases and the J gene end by 7 bases; junction bases not matched to a gene: 10. The length of the CDR3 is 15 residues. CDR1 and CDR2 from the germline V gene are SQVTM and ANQGSEA. Supplemented by reference TRBV29-1 and TRBJ1-4, the full variable domain reads SAVISQKPSRDICQRGTSLTIQCQVDSQVTMMFWYRQQPGQSLTLIATANQGSEATYESGFVIDKFPISRPNLTFSTLTVSNMSPEDSSIYLCSVKQRTGGSEKLFFGSGTQLSVL.